These T cell receptor beta chains were read from a single sample in a study of cytomegalovirus exposure and HLA in healthy donors. Some clones are missing from TCRdb's copy, which holds only in-frame ones; the method was immunoSEQ multiplex PCR. The data hold around 100,000 clones, with roughly three quarters observed a single time. Material: PBMCs. These receptors all stem from a woman in her sixties in good health and CMV-seropositive. The CDR3 runs from the conserved cysteine through the conserved F or W.

CDR3 length: 14; J gene: TRBJ2-7; V gene: TRBV30; CDR3 protein: CAWTLAGGSYEQYF
CDR3 length: 12; J gene: TRBJ1-1; V gene: TRBV9; CDR3 protein: CASSPQTAEAFF
CDR3 length: 15; J gene: TRBJ2-2; V gene: TRBV5-8; CDR3 protein: CASSSRTREAGELFF
CDR3 length: 13; J gene: TRBJ2-6; V gene: TRBV7-9; CDR3 protein: CASTPRGANVLIF
CDR3 length: 13; J gene: TRBJ1-3; V gene: TRBV6-5; CDR3 protein: CASSEIRGNTIYF
CDR3 length: 14; J gene: TRBJ2-5; V gene: TRBV29-1; CDR3 protein: CSVLGDTNQETQYF
CDR3 length: 17; J gene: TRBJ2-1; V gene: TRBV7-9; CDR3 protein: CASSLHWVSGRKREQFF
CDR3 length: 13; J gene: TRBJ1-1; V gene: TRBV10-3; CDR3 protein: CAITGTASSEAFF
CDR3 length: 16; J gene: TRBJ2-1; V gene: TRBV11-3; CDR3 protein: CASSLGGSGLYNEQFF
CDR3 length: 17; J gene: TRBJ2-7; V gene: TRBV19; CDR3 protein: CASSMIPRQGGGYEQYF
CDR3 length: 13; J gene: TRBJ1-5; V gene: TRBV4-1; CDR3 protein: CASSQDLYQPQHF
CDR3 length: 13; J gene: TRBJ2-2; V gene: TRBV25-1; CDR3 protein: CASSGGLGGELFF
CDR3 length: 17; J gene: TRBJ2-1; V gene: TRBV9; CDR3 protein: CASSASTSGISYNEQFF
CDR3 length: 15; J gene: TRBJ2-7; V gene: TRBV28; CDR3 protein: CASSLITRPGCEQYF
CDR3 length: 13; J gene: TRBJ2-7; V gene: TRBV7-9; CDR3 protein: CASSPEAAYEQYF
CDR3 length: 14; J gene: TRBJ2-3; V gene: TRBV6-5; CDR3 protein: CASSSPTSVDTQYF
CDR3 length: 15; J gene: TRBJ1-4; V gene: TRBV9; CDR3 protein: CASSVGGGFQEKLFF
CDR3 length: 15; J gene: TRBJ2-5; V gene: TRBV5-1; CDR3 protein: CASSAGQGSRETQYF
CDR3 length: 16; J gene: TRBJ1-1; V gene: TRBV7-9; CDR3 protein: CSSLSPSTVRRTEAFF
CDR3 length: 13; J gene: TRBJ2-7; V gene: TRBV6-1; CDR3 protein: CASRRPGNYEQYF
CDR3 length: 15; J gene: TRBJ2-3; V gene: TRBV7-3; CDR3 protein: CASSLNVGGRDTQYF
CDR3 length: 14; J gene: TRBJ1-2; V gene: TRBV2; CDR3 protein: CASSQAALAYGYTF
CDR3 length: 13; J gene: TRBJ1-2; V gene: TRBV7-2; CDR3 protein: CASSFLTGRGYTF
CDR3 length: 16; J gene: TRBJ2-1; V gene: TRBV5-1; CDR3 protein: CASRRRGLAGDNEQFF
CDR3 length: 14; J gene: TRBJ2-7; V gene: TRBV2; CDR3 protein: CASSVGTYSYEQYF
CDR3 length: 13; J gene: TRBJ1-1; V gene: TRBV27; CDR3 protein: CASSLLENTEAFF
CDR3 length: 18; J gene: TRBJ1-3; V gene: TRBV18; CDR3 protein: CASSPGIASPFSGNTIYF
CDR3 length: 13; J gene: TRBJ1-2; V gene: TRBV9; CDR3 protein: CASSTRQGWGYTF
CDR3 length: 14; J gene: TRBJ1-3; V gene: TRBV9; CDR3 protein: CASSAGLSGNTIYF
CDR3 length: 17; J gene: TRBJ2-6; V gene: TRBV14; CDR3 protein: CASSHGQVGSGANVLTF
CDR3 length: 12; J gene: TRBJ2-5; V gene: TRBV27; CDR3 protein: CASSLPRGTQYF
CDR3 length: 14; J gene: TRBJ2-1; V gene: TRBV2; CDR3 protein: CASGTSGSQNEQFF
CDR3 length: 13; J gene: TRBJ2-1; V gene: TRBV9; CDR3 protein: CASSAGRGYEQFF
CDR3 length: 15; J gene: TRBJ2-2; V gene: TRBV7-3; CDR3 protein: CASSLTSGNTGELFF
CDR3 length: 15; J gene: TRBJ2-1; V gene: TRBV4-1; CDR3 protein: CASSPGGLNINEQFF
CDR3 length: 16; J gene: TRBJ2-7; V gene: TRBV4-1; CDR3 protein: CASSPTVGGRFYEQYF
CDR3 length: 19; J gene: TRBJ2-1; V gene: TRBV5-4; CDR3 protein: CASSPPGTSGKKSDNEQFF
CDR3 length: 13; J gene: TRBJ2-5; V gene: TRBV7-3; CDR3 protein: CASSLFSGETQYF
CDR3 length: 15; J gene: TRBJ2-1; V gene: TRBV29-1; CDR3 protein: CSVRGSSSSYNEQFF
CDR3 length: 15; J gene: TRBJ2-7; V gene: TRBV30; CDR3 protein: CAWSVLGLRSYEQYF
CDR3 length: 13; J gene: TRBJ1-5; V gene: TRBV29-1; CDR3 protein: CSVGGRGNQPQHF
CDR3 length: 16; J gene: TRBJ1-1; V gene: TRBV19; CDR3 protein: CASSGKTGAPNTEAFF
CDR3 length: 15; J gene: TRBJ2-7; V gene: TRBV5-1; CDR3 protein: CASSLVDSSHYEQYF
CDR3 length: 15; J gene: TRBJ1-2; V gene: TRBV7-8; CDR3 protein: CASSLEGQGNYGYTF
CDR3 length: 15; J gene: TRBJ1-2; V gene: TRBV19; CDR3 protein: CASSMNFGRGNGYTF
CDR3 length: 14; J gene: TRBJ1-5; V gene: TRBV5-5; CDR3 protein: CASSLTGQNQPQHF
CDR3 length: 14; J gene: TRBJ2-3; V gene: TRBV27; CDR3 protein: CASFSPSGLAKGYF
CDR3 length: 12; J gene: TRBJ2-5; V gene: TRBV14; CDR3 protein: CASSQVMETQYF
CDR3 length: 14; J gene: TRBJ1-2; V gene: TRBV18; CDR3 protein: CASLGTGPYYGYTF
CDR3 length: 12; J gene: TRBJ1-5; V gene: TRBV2; CDR3 protein: CASSIQPQPQHF
CDR3 length: 13; J gene: TRBJ1-4; V gene: TRBV7-9; CDR3 protein: CASRAGTTEKLFF